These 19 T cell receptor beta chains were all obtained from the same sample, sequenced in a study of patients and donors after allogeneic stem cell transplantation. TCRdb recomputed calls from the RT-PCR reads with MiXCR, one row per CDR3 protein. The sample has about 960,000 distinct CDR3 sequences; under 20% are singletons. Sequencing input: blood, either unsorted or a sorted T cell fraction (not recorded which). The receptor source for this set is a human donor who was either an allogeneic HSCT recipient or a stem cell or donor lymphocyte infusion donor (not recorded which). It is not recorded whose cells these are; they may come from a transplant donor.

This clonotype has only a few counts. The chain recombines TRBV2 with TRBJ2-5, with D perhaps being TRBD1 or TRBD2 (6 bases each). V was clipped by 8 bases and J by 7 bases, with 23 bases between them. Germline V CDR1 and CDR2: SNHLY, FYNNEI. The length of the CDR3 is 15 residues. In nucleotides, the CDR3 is TGTGCCAGCTTGAGCGGGCGAAGAAAGGGGGTGACCCAGTACTTC. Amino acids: CASLSGRRKGVTQYF.

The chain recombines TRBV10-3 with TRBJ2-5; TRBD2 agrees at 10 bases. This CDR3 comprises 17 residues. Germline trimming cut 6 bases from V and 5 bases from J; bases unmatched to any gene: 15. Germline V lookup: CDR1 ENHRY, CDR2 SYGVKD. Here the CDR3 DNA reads TGTGCCATCAGCCCCGGCGCTAGCGGGGGAATGGGTGAGACCCAGTACTTC. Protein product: CAISPGASGGMGETQYF.

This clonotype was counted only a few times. As DNA, the CDR3 is TGCAGTGCTAGGGGTGGGACCCGGGTGGATTTCTTT. Encoded protein: CSARGGTRVDFF. The chain joins TRBV20-1 to TRBJ1-1, with a possible D match to TRBD1 (5 bases). CDR3 length: 12 residues. V was trimmed by 3 bases and J by 13 bases, leaving 18 bases between them. Germline V gene data show CDR1 as DFQATT and CDR2 as SNEGSKA (reference sequence).

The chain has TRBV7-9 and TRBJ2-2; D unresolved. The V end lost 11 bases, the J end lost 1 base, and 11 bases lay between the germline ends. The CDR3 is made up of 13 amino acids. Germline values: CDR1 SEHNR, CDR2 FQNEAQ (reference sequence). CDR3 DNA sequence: TGTGCCGCCGGCGCAGAGAACACCGGGGAGCTGTTTTTT. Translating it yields CAAGAENTGELFF.

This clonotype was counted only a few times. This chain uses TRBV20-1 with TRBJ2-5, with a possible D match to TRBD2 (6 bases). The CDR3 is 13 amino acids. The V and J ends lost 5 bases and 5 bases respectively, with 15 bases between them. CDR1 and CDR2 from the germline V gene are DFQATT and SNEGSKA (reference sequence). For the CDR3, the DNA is TGCAGTGCTTTTGGACTGGGGAGGGAGACCCAGTACTTC. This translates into CSAFGLGRETQYF.

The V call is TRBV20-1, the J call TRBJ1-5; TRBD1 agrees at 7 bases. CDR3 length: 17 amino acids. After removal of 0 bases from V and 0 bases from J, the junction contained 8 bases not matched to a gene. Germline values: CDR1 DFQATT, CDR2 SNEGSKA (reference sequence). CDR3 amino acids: CSARDGTVSYSNQPQHF. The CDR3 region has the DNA TGCAGTGCTAGAGACGGGACAGTATCTTATAGCAATCAGCCCCAGCATTTT.

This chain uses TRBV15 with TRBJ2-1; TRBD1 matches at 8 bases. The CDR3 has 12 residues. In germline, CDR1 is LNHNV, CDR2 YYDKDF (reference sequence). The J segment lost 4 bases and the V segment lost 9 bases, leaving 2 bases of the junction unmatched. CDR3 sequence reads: CATGQGYNEQFF. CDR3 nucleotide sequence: TGTGCCACTGGACAGGGTTACAATGAGCAGTTCTTC.

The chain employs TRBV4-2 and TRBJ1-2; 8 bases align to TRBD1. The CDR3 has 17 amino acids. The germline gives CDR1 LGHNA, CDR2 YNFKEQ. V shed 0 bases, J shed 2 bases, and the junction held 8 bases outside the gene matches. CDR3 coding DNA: TGTGCCAGCAGCCAAGATGGCAGGGGGCGCCGGAACTATGGCTACACCTTC. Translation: CASSQDGRGRRNYGYTF.

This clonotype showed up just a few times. DNA of the CDR3: TGTGCCAGCAGCCTGTATACGGAGTCCCAGACGGAAGCTTTCTTT. Its translation: CASSLYTESQTEAFF. The J gene is TRBJ1-1, the V gene TRBV7-9, with D hard to call. From germline, CDR1 is SEHNR and CDR2 FQNEAQ (reference sequence). Between the trimmed V and J ends, which lost 5 bases and 8 bases, there was a span of 21 bases. The CDR3 consists of 15 residues.

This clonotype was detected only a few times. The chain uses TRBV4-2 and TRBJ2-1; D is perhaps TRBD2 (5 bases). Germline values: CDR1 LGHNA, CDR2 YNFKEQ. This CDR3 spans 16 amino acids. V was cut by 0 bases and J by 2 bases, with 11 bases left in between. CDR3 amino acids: CASSQEMRAPYNEQFF. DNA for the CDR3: TGTGCCAGCAGCCAAGAGATGAGGGCTCCCTACAATGAGCAGTTCTTC.

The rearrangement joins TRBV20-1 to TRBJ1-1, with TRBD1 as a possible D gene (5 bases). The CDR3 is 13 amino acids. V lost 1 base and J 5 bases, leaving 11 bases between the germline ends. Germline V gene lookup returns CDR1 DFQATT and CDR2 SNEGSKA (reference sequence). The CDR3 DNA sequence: TGCAGTGCTAGAGTCCCTTGGGGGACTGAAGCTTTCTTT. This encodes CSARVPWGTEAFF.

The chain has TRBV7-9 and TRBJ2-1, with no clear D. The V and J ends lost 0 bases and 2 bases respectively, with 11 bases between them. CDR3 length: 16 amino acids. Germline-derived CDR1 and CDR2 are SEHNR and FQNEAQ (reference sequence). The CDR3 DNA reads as TGTGCCAGCAGCTTAGCAGGGCCCCCAACCTACAATGAGCAGTTCTTC. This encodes CASSLAGPPTYNEQFF. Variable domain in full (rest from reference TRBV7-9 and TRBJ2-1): DTGVSQNPRHKITKRGQNVTFRCDPISEHNRLYWYRQTLGQGPEFLTYFQNEAQLEKSRLLSDRFSAERPKGSFSTLEIQRTEQGDSAMYLCASSLAGPPTYNEQFFGPGTRLTVL.

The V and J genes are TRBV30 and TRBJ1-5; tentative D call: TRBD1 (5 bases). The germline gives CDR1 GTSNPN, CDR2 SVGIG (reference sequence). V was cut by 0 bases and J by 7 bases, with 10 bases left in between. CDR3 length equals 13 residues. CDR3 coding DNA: TGTGCCTGGAGTGTATCAGGGCACCAGCCCCAGCATTTT. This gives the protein CAWSVSGHQPQHF.

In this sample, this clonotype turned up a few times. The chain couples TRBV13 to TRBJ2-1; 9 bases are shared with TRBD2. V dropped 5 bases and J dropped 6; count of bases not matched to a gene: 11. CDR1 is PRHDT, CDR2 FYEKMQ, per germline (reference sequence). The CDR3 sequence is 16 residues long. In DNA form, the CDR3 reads TGTGCCAGCAGCACCAAGGGTCCTAGCGGGATCAATGAGCAGTTCTTC. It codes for CASSTKGPSGINEQFF. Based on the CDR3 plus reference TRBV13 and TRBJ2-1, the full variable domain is AAGVIQSPRHLIKEKRETATLKCYPIPRHDTVYWYQQGPGQDPQFLISFYEKMQSDKGSIPDRFSAQQFSDYHSELNMSSLELGDSALYFCASSTKGPSGINEQFFGPGTRLTVL.

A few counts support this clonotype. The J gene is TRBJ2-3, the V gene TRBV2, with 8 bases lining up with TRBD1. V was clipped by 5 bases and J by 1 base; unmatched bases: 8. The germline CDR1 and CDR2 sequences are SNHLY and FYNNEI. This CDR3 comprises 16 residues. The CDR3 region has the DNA TGTGCCAGCAGTCCCGGGACAGGTTTCGGCACAGATACGCAGTATTTT. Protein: CASSPGTGFGTDTQYF.

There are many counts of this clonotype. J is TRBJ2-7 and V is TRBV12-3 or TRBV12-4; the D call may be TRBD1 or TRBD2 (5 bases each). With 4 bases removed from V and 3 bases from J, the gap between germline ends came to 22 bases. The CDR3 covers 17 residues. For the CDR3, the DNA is TGTGCCAGCAGTTCCTCTCACCCCCGGGACGGAGACTACGAGCAGTACTTC. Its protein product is CASSSSHPRDGDYEQYF.

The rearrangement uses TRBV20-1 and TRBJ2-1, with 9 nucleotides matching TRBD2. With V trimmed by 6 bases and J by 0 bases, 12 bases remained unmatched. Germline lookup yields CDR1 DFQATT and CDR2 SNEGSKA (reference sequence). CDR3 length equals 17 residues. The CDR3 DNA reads TGCAGTGCCCAGGGGCGGGAGGGTGAGAGCTCCTACAATGAGCAGTTCTTC. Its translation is CSAQGREGESSYNEQFF.

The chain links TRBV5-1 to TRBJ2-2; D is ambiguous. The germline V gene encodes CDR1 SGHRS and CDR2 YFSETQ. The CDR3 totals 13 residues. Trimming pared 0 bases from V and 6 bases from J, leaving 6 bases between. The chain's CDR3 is CASSLALAGELFF. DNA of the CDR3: TGCGCCAGCAGCTTGGCCCTGGCCGGGGAGCTGTTTTTT.

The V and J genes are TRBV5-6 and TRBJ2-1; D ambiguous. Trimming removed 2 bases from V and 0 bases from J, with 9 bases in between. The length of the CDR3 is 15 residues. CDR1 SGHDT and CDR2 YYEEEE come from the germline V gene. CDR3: CASSLPRSSYNEQFF. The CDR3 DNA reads TGTGCCAGCAGCTTACCGAGGAGCTCCTACAATGAGCAGTTCTTC. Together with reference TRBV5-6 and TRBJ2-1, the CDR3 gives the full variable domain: DAGVTQSPTHLIKTRGQQVTLRCSPKSGHDTVSWYQQALGQGPQFIFQYYEEEERQRGNFPDRFSGHQFPNYSSELNVNALLLGDSALYLCASSLPRSSYNEQFFGPGTRLTVL.